A few counts support the clone carrying this TCR beta chain. This entry belongs to a study of blood T cell repertoires in COVID-19. The CDR3 spans 16 residues. V lost 6 bases to trimming and J lost 5 bases; unmatched junction nucleotides: 7. The germline gives CDR1 SGHVS, CDR2 FQNEAQ. Original data processing: Reference gene primer amplification gave nucleated cell count estimates. Profiled with immunoSEQ multiplex PCR; TCRdb holds only in-frame clones, not every one. V, J and clone size are taken as reported in that table, and D and trimming were inferred from the DNA itself. Among more than 150,000 clones, 87% were seen once, and the ten largest hold approximately 12%.

The source material was peripheral blood. The chain carries TRBV7-8 and TRBJ1-6, with 10 positions matching TRBD1. The sequence came from a woman aged 70-85 years with COVID-19, enrolled during active disease. DNA of the CDR3: TGTGCCAGCAGTCTAACCGGGACAGGGGATAATTCACCCCTCCACTTT. Amino acids: CASSLTGTGDNSPLHF.